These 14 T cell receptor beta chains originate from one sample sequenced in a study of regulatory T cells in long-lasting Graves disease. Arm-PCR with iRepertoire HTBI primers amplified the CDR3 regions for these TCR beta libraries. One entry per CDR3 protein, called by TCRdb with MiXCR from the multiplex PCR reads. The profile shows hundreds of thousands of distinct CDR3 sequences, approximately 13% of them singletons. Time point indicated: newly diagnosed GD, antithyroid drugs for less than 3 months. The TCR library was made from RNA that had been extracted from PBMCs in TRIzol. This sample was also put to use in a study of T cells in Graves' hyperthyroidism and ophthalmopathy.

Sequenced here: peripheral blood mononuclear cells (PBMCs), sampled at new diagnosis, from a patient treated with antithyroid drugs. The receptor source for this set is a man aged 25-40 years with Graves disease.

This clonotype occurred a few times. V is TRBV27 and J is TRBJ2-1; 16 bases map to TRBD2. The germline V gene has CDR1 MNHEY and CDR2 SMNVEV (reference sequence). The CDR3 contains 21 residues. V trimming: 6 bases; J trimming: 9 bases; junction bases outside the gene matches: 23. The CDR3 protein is CASSSRPPGLAGGGQQVEQFF. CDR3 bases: TGTGCCAGCAGCTCTAGGCCCCCGGGACTAGCGGGAGGGGGGCAACAAGTTGAGCAGTTCTTC.

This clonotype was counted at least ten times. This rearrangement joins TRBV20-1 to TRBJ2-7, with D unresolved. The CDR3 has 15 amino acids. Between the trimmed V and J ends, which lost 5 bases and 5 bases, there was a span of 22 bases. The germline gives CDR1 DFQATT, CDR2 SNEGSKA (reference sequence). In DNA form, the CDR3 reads TGCAGTGCTCCGGAACCGGCCTCCCTCGGCCACGAGCAGTACTTC. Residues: CSAPEPASLGHEQYF.

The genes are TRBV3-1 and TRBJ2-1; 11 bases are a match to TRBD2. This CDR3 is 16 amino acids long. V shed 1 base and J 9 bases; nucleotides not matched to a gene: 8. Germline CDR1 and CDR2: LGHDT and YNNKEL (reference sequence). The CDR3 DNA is TGTGCCAGCAGCCAAGTGGGAGTAGCGGGGGGGTTTGAGCAGTTCTTC. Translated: CASSQVGVAGGFEQFF.

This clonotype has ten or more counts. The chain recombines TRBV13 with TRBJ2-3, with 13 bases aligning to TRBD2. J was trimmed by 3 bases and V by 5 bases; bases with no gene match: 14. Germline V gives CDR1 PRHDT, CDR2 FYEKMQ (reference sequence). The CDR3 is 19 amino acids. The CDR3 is CASSPPTGLAGVRTDTQYF. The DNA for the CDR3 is TGTGCCAGCAGCCCCCCGACCGGACTAGCGGGAGTTCGGACAGATACGCAGTATTTT.

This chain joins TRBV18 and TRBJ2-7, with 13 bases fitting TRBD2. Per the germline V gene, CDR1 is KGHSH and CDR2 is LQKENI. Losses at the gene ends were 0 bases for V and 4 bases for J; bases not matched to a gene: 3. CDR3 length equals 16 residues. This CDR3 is CASSPPLAGGLYEQYF. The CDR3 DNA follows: TGTGCCAGCTCACCACCACTAGCGGGAGGGTTATACGAGCAGTACTTC.

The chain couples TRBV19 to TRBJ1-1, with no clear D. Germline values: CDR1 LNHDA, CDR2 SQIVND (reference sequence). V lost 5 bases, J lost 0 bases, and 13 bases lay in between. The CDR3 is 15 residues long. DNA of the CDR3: TGTGCCAGTAGTCCCCTCCAGGATCTGAACACTGAAGCTTTCTTT. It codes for CASSPLQDLNTEAFF.

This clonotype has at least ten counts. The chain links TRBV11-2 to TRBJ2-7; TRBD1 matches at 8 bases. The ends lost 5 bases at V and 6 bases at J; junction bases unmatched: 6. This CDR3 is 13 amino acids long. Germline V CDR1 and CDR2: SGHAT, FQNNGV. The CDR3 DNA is TGTGCCAGCAGCCCCTCGACAGGGGTCGAGCAGTACTTC. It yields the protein CASSPSTGVEQYF.

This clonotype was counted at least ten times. This CDR3 reads CSVEGLGDRASYGYTF. CDR3 in DNA: TGCAGCGTTGAAGGACTTGGGGACAGGGCCTCCTATGGCTACACCTTC. This chain connects TRBV29-1 to TRBJ1-2, with 9 bases identical to TRBD1. The length of the CDR3 is 16 residues. CDR1 and CDR2 (germline): SQVTM, ANQGSEA. The V gene end was trimmed by 1 base and the J gene end by 4 bases; junction bases not matched to a gene: 10.

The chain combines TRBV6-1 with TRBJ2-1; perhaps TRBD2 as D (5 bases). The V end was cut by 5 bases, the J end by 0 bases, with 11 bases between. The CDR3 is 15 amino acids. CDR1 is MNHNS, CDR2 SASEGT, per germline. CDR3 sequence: CASSPYGLSYNEQFF. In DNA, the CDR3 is TGTGCCAGCAGTCCTTATGGACTCTCCTACAATGAGCAGTTCTTC.

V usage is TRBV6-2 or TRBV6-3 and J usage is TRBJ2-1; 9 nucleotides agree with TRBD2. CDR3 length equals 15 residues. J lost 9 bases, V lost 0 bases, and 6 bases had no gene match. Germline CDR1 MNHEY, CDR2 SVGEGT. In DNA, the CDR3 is TGTGCCAGCAGTTACTCTTCAGCGGGAGGTGGTGAGCAGTTCTTC. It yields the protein CASSYSSAGGGEQFF.

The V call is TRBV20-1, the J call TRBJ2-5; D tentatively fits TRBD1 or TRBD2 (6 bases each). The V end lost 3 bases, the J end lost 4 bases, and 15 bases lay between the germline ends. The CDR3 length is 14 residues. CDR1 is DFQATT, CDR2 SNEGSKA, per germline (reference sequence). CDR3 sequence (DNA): TGCAGTGCTAGGGGGGGTAGGGGGAGAGAGACCCAGTACTTC. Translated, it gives CSARGGRGRETQYF.

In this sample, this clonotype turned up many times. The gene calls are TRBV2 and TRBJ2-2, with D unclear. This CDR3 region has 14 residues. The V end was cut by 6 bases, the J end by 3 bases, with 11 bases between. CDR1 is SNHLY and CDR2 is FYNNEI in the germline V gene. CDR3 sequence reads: CASRAEVHTGELFF. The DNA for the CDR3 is TGTGCCAGCAGGGCCGAAGTACACACCGGGGAGCTGTTTTTT.

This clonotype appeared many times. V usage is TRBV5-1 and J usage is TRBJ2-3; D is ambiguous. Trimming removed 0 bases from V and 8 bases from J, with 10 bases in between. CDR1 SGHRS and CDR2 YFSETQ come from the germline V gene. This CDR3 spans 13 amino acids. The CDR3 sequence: CASSLDFTGTQYF. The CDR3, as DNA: TGCGCCAGCAGCTTGGACTTTACCGGTACGCAGTATTTT. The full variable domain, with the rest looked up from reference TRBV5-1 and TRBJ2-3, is KAGVTQTPRYLIKTRGQQVTLSCSPISGHRSVSWYQQTPGQGLQFLFEYFSETQRNKGNFPGRFSGRQFSNSRSEMNVSTLELGDSALYLCASSLDFTGTQYFGPGTRLTVL.

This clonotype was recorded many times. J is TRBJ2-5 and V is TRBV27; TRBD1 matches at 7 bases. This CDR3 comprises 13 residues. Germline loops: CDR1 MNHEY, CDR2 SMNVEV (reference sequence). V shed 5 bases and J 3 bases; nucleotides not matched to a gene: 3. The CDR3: CASSGQVEETQYF. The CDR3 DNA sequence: TGTGCCAGCAGTGGACAGGTCGAAGAGACCCAGTACTTC.